The source of this TCR beta chain is a study of T-cell memory formation after mild COVID-19. General observations from the study: Contracting clones from day 15 to 85 had balanced CD4/CD8; later expanders favoured CD4+. There was no confirmation that second-wave clones peaking on day 37 were SARS-CoV-2 specific. That cross-reactive memory joined was suggested by some responding clones appearing in pre-infection memory.

Constant-segment primers were used for 5'RACE, and the resulting TCR alpha and TCR beta cDNA libraries carried sample barcodes and UMIs. A single record per CDR3 protein comes from TCRdb applying MiXCR to the 5' RACE reads. The top ten clones hold roughly 9.1% of a sample with around 530,000 distinct CDR3 sequences, about 22% of them seen once. Germline CDR1 is MNHNS and CDR2 is SASEGT. This CDR3 is 15 amino acids long. V was shortened by 3 bases and J by 5 bases, with 14 bases between the two germline ends. On this clonotype itself: Its matching antigen is unknown.

The rearrangement uses TRBV6-1 and TRBJ2-1; the D is unclear. The TCR sequence derives from an adult woman who had mild COVID-19 (a few samples of this study predate the infection). Cell type and time point are not known. Source material: PBMCs or a T cell subset sorted from them (not recorded which). The CDR3 is CASSDGIEGHNEQFF. CDR3 nucleotides: TGTGCCAGCAGTGATGGGATTGAAGGACACAATGAGCAGTTCTTC.